These 2 T cell receptor beta chains were sequenced from one sample in a study of CD8+CD57+ T cells in acquired aplastic anemia. Only patients with CD8+CD57+ cell expansion on flow cytometry were chosen for sequencing. Both TCR beta VDJ combination and CDR3 sequence profiling were carried out. Genomic DNA was the template for this profiling. TCRdb analysed the reads with MiXCR anew, one entry per CDR3 protein. This sample has 200,000 to 250,000 distinct CDR3 sequences, with about 62% found just once. Sequencing was carried out using sorted CD4+, CD8+, or CD8+CD57+ T cells (not recorded which) from PBMCs. Receptors originate from a human donor with aplastic anemia.

This chain joins TRBV20-1 and TRBJ2-1; D not resolved. The CDR3 covers 13 residues. The V end lost 8 bases, the J end lost 0 bases, and 11 bases lay between the germline ends. The germline gives CDR1 DFQATT, CDR2 SNEGSKA (reference sequence). Here the CDR3 DNA reads TGCAGTTGGGTGAAGGGCTCCTACAATGAGCAGTTCTTC. Protein: CSWVKGSYNEQFF.

The CDR3 protein is CASSLPYLNTEAFF. CDR3 DNA sequence: TGTGCCAGCAGCTTACCATACCTGAACACTGAAGCTTTCTTT. The J gene is TRBJ1-1, the V gene TRBV5-8, with D hard to call. The V gene's germline CDR1 is SGHTS and CDR2 YDEGEE. The CDR3 runs to 14 residues. Trimming stripped 2 bases from V and 0 bases from J, with 8 bases between.